What follows is one T cell receptor (beta chain) and its context. Its target is unknown. Naivety among CD8 cells was defined by CD45RO negativity and positive CCR7 selection, thereby excluding terminally differentiated effector memory CD45RA+ cells. The sample is drawn from a study of shared clonotypes between healthy human individuals. Findings and caveats of the study: In four donors, around 5.5% of naive CD4 clonotypes appeared in common.

Assay used: immunoSEQ multiplex PCR; TCRdb lists only in-frame clones, some missing. The sample records millions of clones, roughly 94% being singletons. CDR1 is MGHRA and CDR2 is YSYEKL in the germline V gene. V was pared by 3 bases and J by 0 bases, with 8 bases between. The CDR3 runs to 14 residues. This chain links TRBV4-1 with TRBJ1-1; D unresolved. This sequence was found in a man younger than 35 in good health. Material: naive CD8+ T cells sorted from blood. The CDR3 spells CASSHASMNTEAFF. The CDR3 DNA is TGCGCCAGCAGCCACGCCAGCATGAACACTGAAGCTTTCTTT.